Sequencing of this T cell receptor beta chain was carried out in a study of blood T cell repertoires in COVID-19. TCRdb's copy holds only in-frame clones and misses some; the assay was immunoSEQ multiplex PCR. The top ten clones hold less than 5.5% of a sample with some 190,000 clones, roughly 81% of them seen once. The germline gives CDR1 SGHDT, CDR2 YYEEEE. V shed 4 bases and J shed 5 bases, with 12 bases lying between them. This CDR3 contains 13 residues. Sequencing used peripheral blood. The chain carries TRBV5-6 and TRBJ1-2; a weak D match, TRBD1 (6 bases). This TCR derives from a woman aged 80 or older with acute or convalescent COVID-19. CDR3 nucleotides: TGTGCCAGCAGCGGTGACAGGATTTATGGCTACACCTTC. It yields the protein CASSGDRIYGYTF.